The 26 T cell receptor beta chains below all came from one sample that was sequenced in a study of CD8 T cells in Susac syndrome. When the RNA was reverse transcribed, random hexamers were used with an input of roughly 0.5 to 1 ug. One entry per CDR3 protein results from TCRdb running MiXCR on the immunoSEQ multiplex PCR reads. The table lists tens of thousands of distinct CDR3 sequences, under 96% of them singletons, with more than 0.09% in the top ten. Sequencing was carried out using CD4+ T cells from PBMCs. These receptors all come from a human donor with multiple sclerosis.

This chain links TRBV29-1 with TRBJ2-2; possibly TRBD1 for D (6 bases). V lost 7 bases to trimming and J lost 1 base, with 10 bases between them. The CDR3 sequence is 13 residues long. Germline CDR1 reads SQVTM; CDR2 reads ANQGSEA. This CDR3 is CSGRTVNTGELFF. CDR3 nucleotides: TGCAGCGGACGGACAGTGAACACCGGGGAGCTGTTTTTT.

V usage is TRBV29-1 and J usage is TRBJ2-7; D possibly corresponds to TRBD2 (6 bases). Germline lookup yields CDR1 SQVTM and CDR2 ANQGSEA. The CDR3 length is 10 residues. Trimming removed 4 bases from V and 9 bases from J, with 10 bases in between. This chain's CDR3 is CSVAGDRQYF. In nucleotides, the CDR3 is TGCAGCGTTGCGGGGGACCGGCAGTACTTC.

This clonotype was observed a few times. This chain uses TRBV30 with TRBJ2-6, with 7 bases identical to TRBD1. CDR1 and CDR2 (germline): GTSNPN, SVGIG (reference sequence). CDR3 length equals 15 residues. V trimming: 6 bases; J trimming: 2 bases; junction bases outside the gene matches: 7. In DNA, the CDR3 is TGTGCCTGCTCTCAGGGGGTCCCTGGGGCCAACGTCCTGACTTTC. This gives the protein CACSQGVPGANVLTF.

This clonotype was found once. In nucleotides, the CDR3 is TGTGCCAGCAGTATACTAGCGGGGGGGCATGAGCAGTTCTTC. Its protein is CASSILAGGHEQFF. The rearrangement joins TRBV6-4 to TRBJ2-1, with 13 bases fitting TRBD2. CDR1 and CDR2 from the germline V gene are MRHNA and SNTAGT. The ends lost 5 bases at V and 8 bases at J; junction bases unmatched: 3. CDR3 length: 14 residues.

The CDR3 sequence is CATSRGGGRHYEQYF. The DNA of the CDR3 is TGTGCCACCAGCAGAGGAGGCGGGAGGCACTACGAGCAGTACTTC. The V call is TRBV15, the J call TRBJ2-7, with 8 positions matching TRBD2. Germline V CDR1 and CDR2: LNHNV, YYDKDF (reference sequence). After removal of 1 base from V and 3 bases from J, the junction contained 5 bases not matched to a gene. The CDR3 is 15 amino acids.

The rearrangement uses TRBV7-3 and TRBJ2-3; D is ambiguous. Germline CDR1 is SGHTA and CDR2 is FQGTGA. The CDR3 sequence is 14 residues long. Between the trimmed V and J ends, which lost 1 base and 3 bases, there was a span of 8 bases. In nucleotides, the CDR3 is TGTGCCAGCAGCTTAAATGCAGAAACAGATACGCAGTATTTT. Translating it yields CASSLNAETDTQYF.

The chain combines TRBV29-1 with TRBJ1-4; 10 bases are shared with TRBD1. The CDR3 is 13 residues long. CDR1 and CDR2 (germline): SQVTM, ANQGSEA. The trim removed 4 bases at V and 8 bases at J, leaving 4 bases unmatched. CDR3 in amino acids: CSVVGTGEEKLFF. The DNA for the CDR3 is TGCAGCGTTGTCGGGACAGGGGAGGAAAAACTGTTTTTT. The full variable domain, completed using reference TRBV29-1 and TRBJ1-4, is SAVISQKPSRDICQRGTSLTIQCQVDSQVTMMFWYRQQPGQSLTLIATANQGSEATYESGFVIDKFPISRPNLTFSTLTVSNMSPEDSSIYLCSVVGTGEEKLFFGSGTQLSVL.

A note on this clonotype: Germline is not matched at one junction end, which may reflect a read error. The chain recombines TRBV20-1 with TRBJ1-2; D may be TRBD1 (5 bases). Germline CDR1 is DFQATT and CDR2 is SNEGSKA (reference sequence). The CDR3 covers 16 residues. The CDR3 reads CGALGTQEGRLAGYTF. CDR3 in DNA: TGCGGTGCCTTGGGGACTCAAGAGGGGCGACTCGCCGGCTACACCTTC.

This chain connects TRBV29-1 to TRBJ1-4; possibly TRBD1 for D (6 bases). Germline CDR1 is SQVTM and CDR2 is ANQGSEA. The length of the CDR3 is 12 residues. V was pared by 8 bases and J by 11 bases, with 18 bases between. CDR3 in DNA: TGCAGCACCAGAGAAACAGGGCCCAAACTGTTTTTT. It codes for CSTRETGPKLFF.

The chain carries TRBV13 and TRBJ1-6, with 8 bases aligning to TRBD1. CDR1 and CDR2 (germline): PRHDT, FYEKMQ (reference sequence). The length of the CDR3 is 15 residues. J lost 4 bases, V lost 7 bases, and 6 bases had no gene match. The DNA for the CDR3 is TGTGCCAGCAAACCTACAGGGGGTTATAATTCACCCCTCCACTTT. It specifies CASKPTGGYNSPLHF. The whole variable domain, filled in from reference TRBV13 and TRBJ1-6, reads AAGVIQSPRHLIKEKRETATLKCYPIPRHDTVYWYQQGPGQDPQFLISFYEKMQSDKGSIPDRFSAQQFSDYHSELNMSSLELGDSALYFCASKPTGGYNSPLHFGNGTRLTVT.

The count of this clonotype is one. The chain couples TRBV9 to TRBJ2-3, with 13 nucleotides matching TRBD2. This CDR3 is built from 18 residues. The germline V gene has CDR1 SGDLS and CDR2 YYNGEE. V lost 0 bases and J lost 4; bases outside the gene matches: 8. Here the CDR3 DNA reads TGTGCCAGCAGCGTAGGGCCCGGGACTAGCGGGATTGCAGATACGCAGTATTTT. Encoded protein: CASSVGPGTSGIADTQYF.

The chain uses TRBV2 and TRBJ1-5; the match to TRBD1 covers 10 bases. The ends lost 8 bases at V and 2 bases at J; junction bases unmatched: 0. The germline V gene has CDR1 SNHLY and CDR2 FYNNEI. This CDR3 comprises 13 residues. The CDR3 sequence is CASGTGGNQPQHF. The CDR3 nucleotides read TGTGCCAGCGGGACAGGGGGCAATCAGCCCCAGCATTTT.

This clonotype was observed a single time. The chain joins TRBV5-1 to TRBJ2-3, with 9 bases that match TRBD1. CDR1 and CDR2 from the germline V gene are SGHRS and YFSETQ. V lost 4 bases and J lost 3; bases outside the gene matches: 6. The CDR3 totals 15 residues. CDR3 nucleotides: TGCGCCAGCAGCACACCCGGGACAGGGACAGATACGCAGTATTTT. Its translation is CASSTPGTGTDTQYF.

CDR3 region: CSAAGKDNSYEQYF. The CDR3 DNA follows: TGCAGTGCGGCCGGCAAGGATAACTCCTACGAGCAGTACTTC. This chain links TRBV20-1 with TRBJ2-7; D is undetermined. The CDR3 is 14 residues long. Trimming took 6 bases from V and 0 from J, leaving 15 bases between them. From germline, CDR1 is DFQATT and CDR2 SNEGSKA (reference sequence).

J is TRBJ2-5 and V is TRBV12-3 or TRBV12-4; possibly TRBD1 or TRBD2 for D (5 bases each). The CDR3 loop spans 14 amino acids. The V end lost 6 bases, the J end lost 6 bases, and 17 bases lay between the germline ends. The CDR3 here is CASRYDIGAQTQYF. CDR3 bases: TGTGCCAGCAGATACGACATCGGGGCCCAGACCCAGTACTTC.

V usage is TRBV20-1 and J usage is TRBJ1-5, with D tentatively TRBD1 (5 bases). Trimming removed 6 bases at V and 6 bases at J, with 15 bases between. The CDR3 has 13 residues. Looked up from germline, CDR1 is DFQATT and CDR2 is SNEGSKA (reference sequence). The CDR3 bases are TGCAGTGCCCCCGCCGGGGGGACTCAGCCCCAGCATTTT. It is translated as CSAPAGGTQPQHF.

V gene TRBV19 combines with J gene TRBJ1-5; no clear D. V lost 5 bases and J lost 0, with 5 bases in between. This CDR3 is 13 amino acids long. Per germline, CDR1 LNHDA and CDR2 SQIVND (reference sequence). The CDR3 reads CASSSNSNQPQHF. DNA for the CDR3: TGTGCCAGTAGTTCAAATAGCAATCAGCCCCAGCATTTT.

This chain uses TRBV12-3 or TRBV12-4 with TRBJ2-1, with D maybe TRBD2 (6 bases). The CDR3 consists of 12 residues. V was shortened by 7 bases and J by 9 bases, with 13 bases between the two germline ends. Here the CDR3 reads CASTQRGGEQFF. The CDR3 nucleotides read TGTGCCAGCACCCAACGGGGAGGTGAGCAGTTCTTC.

The chain employs TRBV5-1 and TRBJ2-7; weak D call: TRBD1 (6 bases). The germline V gene has CDR1 SGHRS and CDR2 YFSETQ. CDR3 length: 15 residues. Deletions cut 1 base from V and 0 bases from J, with 11 bases between. Here the CDR3 reads CASSLIQDSSYEQYF. The CDR3 coding sequence is TGCGCCAGCAGCTTGATACAGGACAGCTCCTACGAGCAGTACTTC.

This chain links TRBV12-3 or TRBV12-4 with TRBJ2-2, with D unclear. Trimming pared 1 base from V and 1 base from J, leaving 1 base between. The CDR3 sequence is 13 residues long. CDR3 protein: CASSLENTGELFF. In DNA form, the CDR3 reads TGTGCCAGCAGTTTAGAGAACACCGGGGAGCTGTTTTTT.

V is TRBV20-1 and J is TRBJ1-5; D not certain. V gave up 2 bases and J gave up 14 bases, with 13 bases separating them. Per the germline V gene, CDR1 is DFQATT and CDR2 is SNEGSKA (reference sequence). This CDR3 has 11 amino acids. CDR3 nucleotides: TGCAGTGCTAGACTGCGGGCGGGTGAGCATTTT. Translation: CSARLRAGEHF.

The chain joins TRBV14 to TRBJ2-3, with 7 nucleotides matching TRBD2. This CDR3 contains 17 residues. After removal of 1 base from V and 0 bases from J, the junction contained 7 bases not matched to a gene. From germline, CDR1 is SGHDN and CDR2 FVKESK. As DNA, the CDR3 is TGTGCCAGCAGCCAAGGAAGGGACTACTATAGCACAGATACGCAGTATTTT. This codes for CASSQGRDYYSTDTQYF.

The chain couples TRBV4-1 to TRBJ1-1; D unclear. From germline, CDR1 is MGHRA and CDR2 YSYEKL. CDR3 length: 12 residues. V shed 7 bases and J shed 5 bases, with 11 bases lying between them. The DNA of the CDR3 is TGCGCCAGCAACTTTCCCACGACTGAAGCTTTCTTT. Amino acids: CASNFPTTEAFF.

The V call is TRBV2, the J call TRBJ2-5; 10 nucleotides agree with TRBD1. Germline lookup yields CDR1 SNHLY and CDR2 FYNNEI. J lost 5 bases, V lost 4 bases, and 7 bases had no gene match. This CDR3 has 15 residues. The CDR3 here is CASSVRQGARETQYF. Written as DNA, the CDR3 is TGTGCCAGCAGTGTAAGACAGGGGGCGAGGGAGACCCAGTACTTC.

J is TRBJ2-1 and V is TRBV5-4, with D possibly being TRBD2 (6 bases). The CDR3 contains 15 residues. The V gene lost 1 base and the J gene lost 8 bases, with 16 bases spanning the gap. Germline V CDR1 and CDR2: SGHNT, YYREEE (reference sequence). The CDR3 here is CASSLPGGSGDEQFF. DNA for the CDR3: TGTGCCAGCAGCTTGCCCGGTGGTTCGGGAGATGAGCAGTTCTTC.

CDR3 in amino acids: CASSQGQANTGELFF. The CDR3 nucleotides are TGTGCCAGCAGCCAGGGACAGGCGAACACCGGGGAGCTGTTTTTT. The rearrangement links TRBV11-3 to TRBJ2-2; 8 nucleotides match TRBD1. V was pared by 5 bases and J by 0 bases, with 2 bases of the junction left unmatched. The germline CDR1 and CDR2 sequences are SGHNT and YENEEA. The CDR3 runs to 15 residues.